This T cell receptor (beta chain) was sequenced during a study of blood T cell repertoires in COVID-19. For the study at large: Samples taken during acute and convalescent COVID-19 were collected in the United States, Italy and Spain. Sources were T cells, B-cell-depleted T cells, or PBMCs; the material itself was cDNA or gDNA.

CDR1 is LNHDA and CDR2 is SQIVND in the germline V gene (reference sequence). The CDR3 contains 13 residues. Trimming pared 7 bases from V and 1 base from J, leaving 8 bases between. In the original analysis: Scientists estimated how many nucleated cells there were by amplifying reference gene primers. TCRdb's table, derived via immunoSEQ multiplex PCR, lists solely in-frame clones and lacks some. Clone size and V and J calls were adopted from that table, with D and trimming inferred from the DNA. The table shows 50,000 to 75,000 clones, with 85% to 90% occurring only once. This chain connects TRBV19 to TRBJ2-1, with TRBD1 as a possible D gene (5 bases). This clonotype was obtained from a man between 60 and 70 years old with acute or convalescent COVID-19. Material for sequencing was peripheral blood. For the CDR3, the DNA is TGTGCCAGTACCGACAGATCCTACAATGAGCAGTTCTTC. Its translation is CASTDRSYNEQFF.